This T cell receptor (beta chain) was profiled in a study of post-analysis software for immune sequencing data. Unique molecular identifiers tagged the TCR beta cDNA libraries. TCRdb re-derived calls from the PCR reads in MiXCR, one entry per CDR3 protein. In the table there are roughly 700,000 distinct CDR3 sequences, 25% to 30% of which are singletons. Study-wide points: Significantly lower normalized Chao1 diversity was seen in multiple sclerosis patients than in controls. Included in a set of about 5 TRBV segments more frequent in patients than controls were TRBV5-6, TRBV5-1 and TRBV20-1.

The germline gives CDR1 SQVTM, CDR2 ANQGSEA. The CDR3 covers 15 residues. As concerns this clonotype: Its target is unknown. A read error is possible here, since a much larger clone lies one base away.

This sequence was found in a girl aged 10 to 17 with multiple sclerosis. The chain links TRBV29-1 to TRBJ2-1; D possibly corresponds to TRBD2 (7 bases). The sample comprised blood. CDR3: CSGKRGALGYNGQFF. The CDR3 region has the DNA TGCAGCGGAAAACGGGGGGCACTTGGTTACAATGGGCAGTTCTTC.